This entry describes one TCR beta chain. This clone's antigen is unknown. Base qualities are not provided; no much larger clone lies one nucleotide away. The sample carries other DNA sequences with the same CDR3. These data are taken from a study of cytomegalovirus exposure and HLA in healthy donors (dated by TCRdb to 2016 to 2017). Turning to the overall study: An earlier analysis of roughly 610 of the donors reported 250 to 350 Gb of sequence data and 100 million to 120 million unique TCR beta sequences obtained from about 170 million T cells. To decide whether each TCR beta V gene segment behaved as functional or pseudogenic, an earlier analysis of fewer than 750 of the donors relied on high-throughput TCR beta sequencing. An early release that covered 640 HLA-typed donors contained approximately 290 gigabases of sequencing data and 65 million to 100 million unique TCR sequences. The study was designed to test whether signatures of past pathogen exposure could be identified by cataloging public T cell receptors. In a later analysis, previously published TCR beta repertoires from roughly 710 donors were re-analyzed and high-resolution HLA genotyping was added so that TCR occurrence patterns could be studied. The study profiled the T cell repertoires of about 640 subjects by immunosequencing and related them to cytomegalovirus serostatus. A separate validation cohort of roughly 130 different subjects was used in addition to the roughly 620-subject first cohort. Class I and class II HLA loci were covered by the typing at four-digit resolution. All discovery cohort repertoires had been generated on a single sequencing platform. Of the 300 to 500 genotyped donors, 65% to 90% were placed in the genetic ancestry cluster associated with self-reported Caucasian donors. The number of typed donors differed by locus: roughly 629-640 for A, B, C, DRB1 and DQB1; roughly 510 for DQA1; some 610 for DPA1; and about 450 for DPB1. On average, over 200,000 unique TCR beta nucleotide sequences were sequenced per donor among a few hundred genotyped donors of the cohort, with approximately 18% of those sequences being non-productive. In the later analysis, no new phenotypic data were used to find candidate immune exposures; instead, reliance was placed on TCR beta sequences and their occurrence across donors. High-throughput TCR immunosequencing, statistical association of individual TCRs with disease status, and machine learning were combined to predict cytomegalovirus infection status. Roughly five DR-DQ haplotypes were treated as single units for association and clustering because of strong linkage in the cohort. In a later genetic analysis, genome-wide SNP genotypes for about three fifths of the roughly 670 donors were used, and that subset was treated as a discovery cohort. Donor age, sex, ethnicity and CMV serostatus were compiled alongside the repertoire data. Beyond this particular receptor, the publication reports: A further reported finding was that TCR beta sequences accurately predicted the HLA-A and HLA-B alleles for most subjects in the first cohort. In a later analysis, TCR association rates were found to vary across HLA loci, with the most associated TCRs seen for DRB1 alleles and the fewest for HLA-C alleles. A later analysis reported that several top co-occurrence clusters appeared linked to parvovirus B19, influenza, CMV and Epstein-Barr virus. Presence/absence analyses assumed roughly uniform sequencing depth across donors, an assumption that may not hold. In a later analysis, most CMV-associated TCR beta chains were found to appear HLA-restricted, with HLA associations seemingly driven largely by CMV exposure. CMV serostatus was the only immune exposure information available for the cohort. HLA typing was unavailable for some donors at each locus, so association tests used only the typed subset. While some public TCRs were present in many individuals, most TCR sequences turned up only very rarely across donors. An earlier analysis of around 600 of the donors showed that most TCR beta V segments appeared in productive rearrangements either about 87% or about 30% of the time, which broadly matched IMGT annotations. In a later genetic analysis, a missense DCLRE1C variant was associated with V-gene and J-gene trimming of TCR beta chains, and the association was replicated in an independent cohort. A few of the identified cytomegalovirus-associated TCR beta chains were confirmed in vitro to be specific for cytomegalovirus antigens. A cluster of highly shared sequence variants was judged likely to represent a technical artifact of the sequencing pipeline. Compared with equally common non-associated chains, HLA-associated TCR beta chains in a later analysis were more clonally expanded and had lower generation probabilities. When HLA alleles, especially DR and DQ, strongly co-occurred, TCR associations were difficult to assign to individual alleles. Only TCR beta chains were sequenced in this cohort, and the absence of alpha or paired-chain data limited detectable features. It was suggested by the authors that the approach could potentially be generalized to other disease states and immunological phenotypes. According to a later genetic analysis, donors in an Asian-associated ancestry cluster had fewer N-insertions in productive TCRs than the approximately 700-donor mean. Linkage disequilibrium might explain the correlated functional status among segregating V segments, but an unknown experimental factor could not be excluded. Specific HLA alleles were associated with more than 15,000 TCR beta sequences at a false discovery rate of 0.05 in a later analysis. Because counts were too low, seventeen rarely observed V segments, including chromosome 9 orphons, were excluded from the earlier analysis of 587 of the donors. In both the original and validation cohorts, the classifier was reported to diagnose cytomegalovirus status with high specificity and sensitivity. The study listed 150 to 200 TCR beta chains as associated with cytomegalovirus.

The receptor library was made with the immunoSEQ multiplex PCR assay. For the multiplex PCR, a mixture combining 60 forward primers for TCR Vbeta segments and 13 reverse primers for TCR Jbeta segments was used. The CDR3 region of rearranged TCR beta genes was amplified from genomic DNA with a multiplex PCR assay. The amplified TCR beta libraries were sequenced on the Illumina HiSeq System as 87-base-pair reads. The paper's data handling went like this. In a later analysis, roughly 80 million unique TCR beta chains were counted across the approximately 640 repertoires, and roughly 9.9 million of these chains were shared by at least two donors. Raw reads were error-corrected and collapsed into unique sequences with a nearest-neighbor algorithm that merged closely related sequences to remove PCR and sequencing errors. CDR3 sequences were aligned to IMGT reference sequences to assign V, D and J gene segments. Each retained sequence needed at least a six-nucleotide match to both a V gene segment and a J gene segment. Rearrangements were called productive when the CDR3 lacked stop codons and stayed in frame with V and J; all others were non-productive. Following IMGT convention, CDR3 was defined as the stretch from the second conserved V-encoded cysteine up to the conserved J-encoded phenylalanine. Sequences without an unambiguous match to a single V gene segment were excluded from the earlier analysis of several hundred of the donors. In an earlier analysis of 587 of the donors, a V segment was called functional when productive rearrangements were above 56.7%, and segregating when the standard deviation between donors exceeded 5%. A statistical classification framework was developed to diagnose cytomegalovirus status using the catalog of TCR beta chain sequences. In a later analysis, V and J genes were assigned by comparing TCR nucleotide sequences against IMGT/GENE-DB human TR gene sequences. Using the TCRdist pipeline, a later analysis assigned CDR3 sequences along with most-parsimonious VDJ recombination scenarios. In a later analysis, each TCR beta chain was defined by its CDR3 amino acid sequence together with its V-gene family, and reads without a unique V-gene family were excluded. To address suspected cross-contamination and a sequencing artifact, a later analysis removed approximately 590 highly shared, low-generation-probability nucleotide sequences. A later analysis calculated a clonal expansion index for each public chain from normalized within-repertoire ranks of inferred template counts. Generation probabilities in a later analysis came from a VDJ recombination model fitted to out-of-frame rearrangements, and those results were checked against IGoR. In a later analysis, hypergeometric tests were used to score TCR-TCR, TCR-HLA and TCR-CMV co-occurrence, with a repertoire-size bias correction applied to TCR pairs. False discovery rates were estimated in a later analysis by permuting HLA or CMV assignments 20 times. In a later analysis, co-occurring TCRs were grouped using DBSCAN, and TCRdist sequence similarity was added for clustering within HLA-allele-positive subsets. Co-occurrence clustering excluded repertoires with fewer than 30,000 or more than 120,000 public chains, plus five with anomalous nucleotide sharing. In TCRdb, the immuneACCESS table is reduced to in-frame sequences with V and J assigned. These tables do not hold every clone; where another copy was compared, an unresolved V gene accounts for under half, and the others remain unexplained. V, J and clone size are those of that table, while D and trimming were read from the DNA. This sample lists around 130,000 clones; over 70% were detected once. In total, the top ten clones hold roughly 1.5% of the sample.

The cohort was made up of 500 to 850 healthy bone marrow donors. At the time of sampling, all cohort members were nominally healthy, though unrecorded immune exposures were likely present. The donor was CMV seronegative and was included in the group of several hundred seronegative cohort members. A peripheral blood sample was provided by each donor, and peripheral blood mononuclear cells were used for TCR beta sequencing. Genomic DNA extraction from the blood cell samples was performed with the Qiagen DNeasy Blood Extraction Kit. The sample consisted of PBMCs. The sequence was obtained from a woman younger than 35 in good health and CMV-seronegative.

CDR3 reads: CASSRDRNTEAFF. The nucleotide sequence is given as TGTGCCAGCAGCCGAGACAGGAACACTGAAGCTTTCTTT. This chain joins TRBV11-2 to TRBJ1-1, and TRBD1 may be the D gene, going by 5 matching bases. Inclusive of the bounding cysteine and phenylalanine, the CDR3 is 13 residues long. Only CDR3 DNA remains: 39 bases, in frame from the first base. CDR1 and CDR2 (SGHAT, FQNNGV) derive from the germline V gene. V loses 5 bases of germline sequence and J loses 1 base, and the interval between the two ends is 8 bases. This CDR3, with the reference TRBV11-2 and TRBJ1-1 proteins standing in past its ends, gives the full variable domain EAGVAQSPRYKIIEKRQSVAFWCNPISGHATLYWYQQILGQGPKLLIQFQNNGVVDDSQLPKDRFSAERLKGVDSTLKIQPAKLEDSAVYLCASSRDRNTEAFFGQGTRLTVV.